One and the same sample provided the 19 T cell receptor beta chains below, sequenced in a study of T cell responses to AZD1222 COVID-19 vaccine. Generated by immunoSEQ multiplex PCR, the TCRdb table keeps only in-frame clones and is missing some. The sample yields 150,000 to 200,000 clones, around 94% seen once. The input for sequencing was peripheral blood, taken on day 0 of AZD1222 vaccination. Receptors were obtained from an adult in good health.

CDR3 coding DNA: TGTGCCAGCAGTTTAGATCTGTACGAGCAGTACTTC. Translation gives CASSLDLYEQYF. The J gene is TRBJ2-7, the V gene TRBV28; D remains unclear. CDR3 length: 12 amino acids. Trimming took off 2 bases at V and 4 bases at J, with 6 bases between the two ends. Germline V CDR1 and CDR2: MDHEN, SYDVKM.

The rearrangement links TRBV6-5 to TRBJ1-6, with 8 positions matching TRBD1. The CDR3 has 14 residues. Germline CDR1 MNHEY, CDR2 SVGAGI. The V gene end was trimmed by 5 bases and the J gene end by 10 bases; junction bases not matched to a gene: 7. The CDR3 sequence: CASSTGRGRSPLHF. The CDR3 nucleotides read TGTGCCAGCAGTACAGGCAGGGGGCGATCACCCCTCCACTTT.

This chain connects TRBV2 to TRBJ1-2; the D gene is possibly TRBD1 (6 bases). Per the germline V gene, CDR1 is SNHLY and CDR2 is FYNNEI. This CDR3 contains 13 residues. V lost 6 bases, J lost 2 bases, and 10 bases lay in between. The CDR3 loop reads CASRDQGNYGYTF. DNA of the CDR3: TGTGCCAGCAGGGATCAGGGGAACTATGGCTACACCTTC.

CDR3 residues: CASSSTGTGIKNIQYF. The CDR3 nucleotides read TGTGCCAGCAGCTCTACAGGGACGGGAATTAAAAACATTCAGTACTTC. The rearrangement uses TRBV7-8 and TRBJ2-4, with a weak D call TRBD1 (6 bases). The CDR3 is made up of 16 amino acids. Between the trimmed V and J ends, which lost 4 bases and 4 bases, there was a span of 17 bases. Germline V lookup: CDR1 SGHVS, CDR2 FQNEAQ.

The chain couples TRBV28 to TRBJ1-1; no clear D gene. The CDR3 spans 12 residues. Per germline, CDR1 MDHEN and CDR2 SYDVKM. The V gene lost 6 bases and the J gene lost 1 base, with 6 bases spanning the gap. CDR3 protein: CASSPGNTEAFF. The CDR3, as DNA: TGTGCCAGCAGCCCCGGGAACACTGAAGCTTTCTTT.

The chain uses TRBV28 and TRBJ1-3, with 7 bases aligning to TRBD1. The germline V gene has CDR1 MDHEN and CDR2 SYDVKM. This CDR3 contains 16 residues. J was trimmed by 2 bases and V by 7 bases; bases with no gene match: 11. CDR3: CASINSRQGPGNTIYF. In nucleotides, the CDR3 is TGTGCCAGCATCAACTCGCGACAGGGACCTGGAAACACCATATATTTT. The full variable domain, with the rest looked up from reference TRBV28 and TRBJ1-3, is DVKVTQSSRYLVKRTGEKVFLECVQDMDHENMFWYRQDPGLGLRLIYFSYDVKMKEKGDIPEGYSVSREKKERFSLILESASTNQTSMYLCASINSRQGPGNTIYFGEGSWLTVV.

The J gene is TRBJ1-1, the V gene TRBV6-2 or TRBV6-3; maybe TRBD1 (5 bases). The V gene lost 2 bases and the J gene lost 3 bases, with 10 bases spanning the gap. Germline assignment: CDR1 MNHEY and CDR2 SVGEGT. This CDR3 has 14 amino acids. CDR3 coding DNA: TGTGCCAGCAGTTACCAGGGAGGGGACACTGAAGCTTTCTTT. It is translated as CASSYQGGDTEAFF.

The chain employs TRBV2 and TRBJ1-5, with D perhaps matching TRBD1 (6 bases). The germline gives CDR1 SNHLY, CDR2 FYNNEI. Trimming removed 3 bases from V and 7 bases from J, with 16 bases in between. The CDR3 sequence is 15 residues long. CDR3 loop: CASSDRGGFYQPQHF. As DNA, the CDR3 is TGTGCCAGCAGTGACAGGGGAGGTTTCTACCAGCCCCAGCATTTT. Looking up the rest from reference TRBV2 and TRBJ1-5 gives the full variable domain: EPEVTQTPSHQVTQMGQEVILRCVPISNHLYFYWYRQILGQKVEFLVSFYNNEISEKSEIFDDQFSVERPDGSNFTLKIRSTKLEDSAMYFCASSDRGGFYQPQHFGDGTRLSIL.

The chain employs TRBV19 and TRBJ1-6; 10 bases are a match to TRBD1. Germline V lookup: CDR1 LNHDA, CDR2 SQIVND (reference sequence). The CDR3 runs 15 residues. Trimming cost V 4 bases and J 8 bases; bases outside gene matches: 5. CDR3 region: CASSKRTGGDSPLHF. The CDR3 DNA follows: TGTGCCAGTAGTAAGAGGACAGGGGGTGATTCACCCCTCCACTTT.

The CDR3 reads CASSLARDGQFNQPQHF. CDR3 DNA: TGTGCCAGCAGCTTAGCGCGGGACGGACAGTTCAATCAGCCCCAGCATTTT. This chain connects TRBV7-9 to TRBJ1-5, with D possibly TRBD1 on 6 matching bases. This CDR3 has 17 residues. V dropped 0 bases and J dropped 3 bases, with 15 bases sitting between them. CDR1 and CDR2 (germline): SEHNR, FQNEAQ (reference sequence).

The V call is TRBV6-4, the J call TRBJ2-5; weak D call: TRBD2 (6 bases). CDR1 and CDR2 (germline): MRHNA, SNTAGT. V lost 4 bases, J lost 1 base, and 10 bases lay in between. CDR3 length: 14 amino acids. CDR3 protein: CASSVRGLQETQYF. The CDR3 DNA reads as TGTGCCAGCAGTGTCCGGGGACTCCAAGAGACCCAGTACTTC.

This rearrangement joins TRBV2 to TRBJ2-7, with 7 nucleotides matching TRBD1. CDR3 length equals 19 residues. From germline, CDR1 is SNHLY and CDR2 FYNNEI. The V and J ends lost 5 bases and 1 base, in that order; junction bases with no gene match: 20. In DNA, the CDR3 is TGTGCCAGCAGTACAGATGGTGGCAGGGGGATGTACAAATCCTACGAGCAGTACTTC. Protein sequence: CASSTDGGRGMYKSYEQYF.

The chain combines TRBV7-8 with TRBJ1-4, with D possibly matching TRBD1 (6 bases). The CDR3 has 15 amino acids. Germline CDR1 SGHVS, CDR2 FQNEAQ. With 6 bases removed from V and 4 bases from J, the gap between germline ends came to 15 bases. The CDR3 loop is CASRRKRTVNEKLFF. The CDR3 DNA is TGTGCCAGCAGGAGGAAGAGGACAGTTAATGAAAAACTGTTTTTT.

The chain employs TRBV14 and TRBJ1-2; unclear D gene. Trimming shortened V by 1 base and J by 3 bases, and 15 bases separated the two germline ends. CDR3 length: 16 residues. CDR1 and CDR2 (germline): SGHDN, FVKESK. The CDR3 protein is CASSQGNPEEDYGYTF. As DNA, the CDR3 is TGTGCCAGCAGCCAAGGTAATCCGGAAGAGGACTATGGCTACACCTTC.

The V and J genes are TRBV3-1 (or the pseudogene TRBV3-2) and TRBJ1-5, with TRBD1 as a possible D gene (6 bases). The CDR3 sequence is 15 residues long. Trimming took 2 bases from V and 4 from J, leaving 12 bases between them. CDR1 and CDR2 from the germline V gene are LGHDT and YNNKEL (reference sequence). The CDR3 loop is CASSQTGRGNQPQHF. CDR3 in DNA: TGTGCCAGCAGCCAAACAGGGAGGGGGAATCAGCCCCAGCATTTT.

The gene calls are TRBV9 and TRBJ2-7, with 9 positions matching TRBD1. V gave up 3 bases and J gave up 2 bases; unmatched junction bases: 3. This CDR3 is 14 amino acids long. Germline V gene sequence: CDR1 SGDLS, CDR2 YYNGEE. This chain's CDR3 is CASSAGQGTYEQYF. CDR3 coding DNA: TGTGCCAGCAGCGCGGGACAGGGCACCTACGAGCAGTACTTC.

This chain links TRBV5-1 with TRBJ1-1, with D possibly matching TRBD1 (6 bases). Trimming shortened V by 4 bases and J by 0 bases, and 10 bases separated the two germline ends. CDR3 length: 14 amino acids. CDR1 and CDR2 from the germline V gene are SGHRS and YFSETQ. As DNA, the CDR3 is TGCGCCAGCAGCCAAAGACAGGTGAACACTGAAGCTTTCTTT. It is translated as CASSQRQVNTEAFF.

Turning to this clone: The same CDR3 arises from other DNA sequences in this sample as well. The rearrangement links TRBV11-3 to TRBJ1-1; unclear D gene. Germline V CDR1 and CDR2: SGHNT, YENEEA. The V end lost 5 bases, the J end lost 1 base, and 8 bases lay between the germline ends. CDR3 length equals 13 residues. The CDR3 nucleotides are TGTGCCAGCAGCCGATGGGAGAACACTGAAGCTTTCTTT. This sequence encodes CASSRWENTEAFF.

V is TRBV2 and J is TRBJ1-1; no definite D call. Germline assignment: CDR1 SNHLY and CDR2 FYNNEI. The CDR3 covers 13 residues. The ends were cut back, 3 bases at V and 0 bases at J, with 5 bases in the middle. CDR3 in DNA: TGTGCCAGCAGTGATGGGATGAACACTGAAGCTTTCTTT. Translation: CASSDGMNTEAFF.